This entry concerns a single TCR beta chain. Its antigen is unknown. A clone one base away is much larger, so this may be a read error. No cell sorting was done before RNA was extracted from the tissue. More than 3 cm separated this lung sample from the edge of the tumor. The data stem from a study of tumor and adjacent non-tumor tissue in lung cancer. Overall study context: There were approximately twelve adenocarcinoma, a couple of squamous cell carcinoma and 1 small cell lung cancer cases. Around 4.4 million productive TCRbeta reads were obtained per sample on average. Findings of the study overall: Normal lung showed higher cumulative top 100 clone frequency than tumor. TCR diversity was significantly greater in tumor than normal lung tissue.

Germline assignment: CDR1 MNHNY and CDR2 SVGAGI (reference sequence). The CDR3 extends over 14 amino acids. TCRbeta libraries were built with three rounds of nested PCR, modified from ARM-PCR. TCRdb re-derived calls from the multiplex PCR reads in MiXCR, one entry per CDR3 protein. The table records roughly 120,000 distinct CDR3 sequences, 60% to 80% of them present only once. Sample: distant non-tumor lung tissue. The V call is TRBV6-6, the J call TRBJ2-7, with 10 bases fitting TRBD1. This clonotype was sampled from a man aged 60-69 years with non-small cell lung cancer. The chain's CDR3 is CVSSPGTGDGEQYF. In DNA, the CDR3 is TGTGTCAGCAGTCCCGGGACAGGGGACGGCGAGCAGTACTTC.